Below are 5 T cell receptor beta chains sequenced from a single sample in a study of cytomegalovirus exposure and HLA in healthy donors. 13 Jbeta primers and 60 Vbeta primers were used for the PCR. TCRdb's table, derived via immunoSEQ multiplex PCR, lists solely in-frame clones and lacks some. The data contain around 150,000 clones, 76% of them singletons. Material: PBMCs. The receptors originated from a middle-aged man in good health and CMV-seronegative.

The chain combines TRBV9 with TRBJ2-1; a possible D gene is TRBD1 (5 bases). V lost 3 bases, J lost 3 bases, and 7 bases lay in between. CDR3 length: 13 amino acids. The germline gives CDR1 SGDLS, CDR2 YYNGEE. CDR3 region: CASSATGYNEQFF. The CDR3 nucleotides are TGTGCCAGCAGCGCAACAGGCTACAATGAGCAGTTCTTC.

This clone showed up just once. The chain joins TRBV27 to TRBJ2-7; TRBD2 aligns across 14 bases. CDR3 size: 20 residues. The germline gives CDR1 MNHEY, CDR2 SMNVEV (reference sequence). J lost 6 bases, V lost 5 bases, and 21 bases had no gene match. The chain's CDR3 is CASSPLTTRGTSGRQSEQYF. The CDR3 DNA reads as TGTGCCAGCAGTCCACTAACCACCCGCGGGACTAGCGGGAGACAAAGCGAGCAGTACTTC.

This clone was seen just once. The V call is TRBV5-1, the J call TRBJ2-7, with 9 bases lining up with TRBD1. Germline V CDR1 and CDR2: SGHRS, YFSETQ. This CDR3 contains 16 residues. The ends lost 4 bases at V and 2 bases at J; junction bases unmatched: 10. The CDR3 bases are TGCGCCAGCAGCCCGGTCATAGGGACAGGGCCCTACGAGCAGTACTTC. Residues: CASSPVIGTGPYEQYF.

In its sample, this clone was seen once. This chain uses TRBV30 with TRBJ1-1, with TRBD1 matching 8 bases. Trimming took 3 bases from V and 11 from J; bases not matched to a gene: 17. The CDR3 is 15 residues long. Germline-derived CDR1 and CDR2 are GTSNPN and SVGIG (reference sequence). The CDR3: CAWRRQGARGDGAFF. The CDR3 nucleotides read TGTGCCTGGAGGCGGCAGGGGGCCCGGGGGGATGGGGCTTTCTTT.

This clone is a singleton in its sample. V usage is TRBV28 and J usage is TRBJ1-3, with 7 bases that match TRBD1. Germline assignment: CDR1 MDHEN and CDR2 SYDVKM. CDR3 length equals 16 residues. V gave up 0 bases and J gave up 4 bases; unmatched junction bases: 6. The DNA for the CDR3 is TGTGCCAGCAGTTTATGGGAGAGGACAGGCGGAAACACCATATATTTT. Protein: CASSLWERTGGNTIYF.